A selection of T cell receptor beta chains follows, all from one sample in a study of cytomegalovirus exposure and HLA in healthy donors. The repertoire was sequenced with immunoSEQ multiplex PCR; TCRdb's copy has only in-frame clones and lacks some. This sample yields 80,000 to 100,000 clones, of which under 75% are seen a single time; around 2.3% belongs to the top ten. Sample: PBMCs. The receptors come from a man aged 50 to 59 in good health and CMV-seronegative. Each CDR3 is given with its conserved first and last residue. The D gene is left open where the match is weak. Part of the rows lack a size; the others show once, few, many or a class for expanded clones.

j_gene: TRBJ2-7
v_gene: TRBV29-1
abundance: .
d_gene: .
CDR3aa: CSVLLDTSYYEQYF
CDR3nt: TGCAGCGTCCTCCTTGACACGTCGTACTACGAGCAGTACTTC

j_gene: TRBJ2-3
v_gene: TRBV7-2
abundance: .
d_gene: TRBD2
CDR3aa: CASSPSGGAADTQYF
CDR3nt: TGTGCCAGCAGCCCTAGCGGGGGGGCCGCAGATACGCAGTATTTT

j_gene: TRBJ1-3
v_gene: TRBV7-9
abundance: .
d_gene: .
CDR3aa: CASIPGASGNTIYF
CDR3nt: TGTGCCAGCATACCAGGGGCCTCTGGAAACACCATATATTTT

j_gene: TRBJ2-2
v_gene: TRBV6-4
abundance: .
d_gene: TRBD2
CDR3aa: CASSELAGETGELFF
CDR3nt: TGTGCCAGCAGTGAACTAGCGGGAGAAACCGGGGAGCTGTTTTTT

j_gene: TRBJ1-4
v_gene: TRBV7-9
abundance: .
d_gene: .
CDR3aa: CASSPEASTNEKLFF
CDR3nt: TGTGCCAGCAGCCCAGAGGCCAGTACTAATGAAAAACTGTTTTTT

j_gene: TRBJ2-5
v_gene: TRBV28
abundance: .
d_gene: TRBD1
CDR3aa: CASQRDRGPETQYF
CDR3nt: TGTGCCAGCCAAAGGGACAGGGGGCCCGAGACCCAGTACTTC

j_gene: TRBJ1-4
v_gene: TRBV28
abundance: .
d_gene: .
CDR3aa: CASSLVGGSTNEKLFF
CDR3nt: TGTGCCAGCAGTTTGGTCGGGGGGTCAACTAATGAAAAACTGTTTTTT

j_gene: TRBJ2-1
v_gene: TRBV28
abundance: .
d_gene: TRBD2
CDR3aa: CASSLPSGGKEQFF
CDR3nt: TGTGCCAGCAGTTTACCGTCGGGAGGGAAGGAGCAGTTCTTC

j_gene: TRBJ1-1
v_gene: TRBV28
abundance: .
d_gene: .
CDR3aa: CASKPRLMVLVEAFF
CDR3nt: TGTGCCAGCAAACCACGACTGATGGTCCTGGTAGAAGCTTTCTTT

j_gene: TRBJ2-7
v_gene: TRBV18
abundance: .
d_gene: TRBD2
CDR3aa: CASSPEEGGPYEQYF
CDR3nt: TGTGCCAGCTCACCAGAGGAGGGAGGGCCTTACGAGCAGTACTTC

j_gene: TRBJ1-6
v_gene: TRBV7-2
abundance: few
d_gene: TRBD1
CDR3aa: CASRLQGEGSPLHF
CDR3nt: TGTGCCAGCAGGTTACAGGGGGAAGGTTCACCCCTCCACTTT